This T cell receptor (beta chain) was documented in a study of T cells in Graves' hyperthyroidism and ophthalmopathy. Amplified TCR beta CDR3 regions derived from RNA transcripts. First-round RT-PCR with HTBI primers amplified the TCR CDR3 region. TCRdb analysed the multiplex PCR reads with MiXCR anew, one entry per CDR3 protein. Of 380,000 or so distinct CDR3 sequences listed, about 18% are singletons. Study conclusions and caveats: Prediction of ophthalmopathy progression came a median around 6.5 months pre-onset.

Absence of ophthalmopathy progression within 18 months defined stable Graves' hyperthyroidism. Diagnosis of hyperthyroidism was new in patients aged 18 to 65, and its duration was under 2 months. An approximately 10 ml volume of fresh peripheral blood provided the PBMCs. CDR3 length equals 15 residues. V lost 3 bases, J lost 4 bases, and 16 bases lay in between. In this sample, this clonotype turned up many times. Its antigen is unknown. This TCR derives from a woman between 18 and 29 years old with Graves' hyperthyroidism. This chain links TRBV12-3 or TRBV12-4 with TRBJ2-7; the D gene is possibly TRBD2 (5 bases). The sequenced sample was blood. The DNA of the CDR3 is TGTGCCAGCAGTTTGGGCCCCTTAACTAGTTACGAGCAGTACTTC. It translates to CASSLGPLTSYEQYF.